This T cell receptor beta chain was recorded in a study of identical twins. This clonotype occurred a few times. Germline V gene sequence: CDR1 SGHRS, CDR2 YFSETQ. The V segment lost 4 bases and the J segment 5 bases; nucleotides outside the gene matches: 9. The CDR3 is made up of 16 amino acids. TCRdb reanalysed the 5' RACE reads using MiXCR and keeps one entry per CDR3 protein. The sample has approximately 530,000 distinct CDR3 sequences; about a fifth are singletons. Another study also made use of these data, one on yellow fever vaccine responses in identical twins.

The material sequenced was CD4+ T cells sorted from blood. This receptor was identified in a woman between 18 and 29 years old in good health. This chain joins TRBV5-1 and TRBJ2-3; 11 nucleotides match TRBD1. CDR3 protein: CASSPDGTGGRDTQYF. The CDR3 DNA is TGCGCCAGCAGCCCGGATGGGACAGGGGGAAGAGATACGCAGTATTTT.